Here is one T cell receptor beta chain with its context. The TCR beta profiling, which covered VDJ combination and CDR3 sequence, was carried out using genomic DNA as the template. TCRdb redid the calling of the reads with MiXCR, one entry per CDR3 protein. The data hold about 190,000 distinct CDR3 sequences, with around half observed a single time. These data originate in a study of CD8+CD57+ T cells in acquired aplastic anemia. Trimming stripped 4 bases from V and 2 bases from J, with 15 bases between. This CDR3 has 14 amino acids. CDR1 is DFQATT and CDR2 is SNEGSKA in the germline V gene (reference sequence).

The V call is TRBV20-1, the J call TRBJ2-7, with D perhaps being TRBD1 or TRBD2 (7 bases each). The sample comprised sorted CD4+, CD8+, or CD8+CD57+ T cells (not recorded which) from PBMCs. The source is a human donor in good health, serving as a control. The CDR3 DNA reads TGCAGTGCTATGACTAGCAGGGGGACCTACGAGCAGTACTTC. Protein: CSAMTSRGTYEQYF.